This T cell receptor beta chain was captured by sequencing in a study of blood T cell repertoires in COVID-19. Study-level background: Material from acute and convalescent COVID-19 was sourced from the United States, Italy and Spain. In each case, the material was cDNA or gDNA derived from T cells, B-cell-depleted T cells, or PBMCs.

While infection was still active, Seattle patients were enrolled and then followed longitudinally. The V segment lost 2 bases and the J segment 4 bases; nucleotides outside the gene matches: 0. This CDR3 is 13 amino acids long. Germline values: CDR1 LGHNA, CDR2 YSLEER. Original methodology: It was from reference gene primer amplification that nucleated cell counts were estimated. Sequencing was performed with immunoSEQ multiplex PCR; in TCRdb, only in-frame clones are kept and a portion is missing. That table gives V, J and clone size, and the DNA gave D and trimming. The repertoire consists of roughly 230,000 clones, with roughly 89% occurring once and the leading ten covering under 2.5%.

V is TRBV4-3 and J is TRBJ1-2, with 8 bases identical to TRBD1. This sequence originates from a woman aged 55-70 years with COVID-19, enrolled during active disease. Material: peripheral blood. This CDR3 reads CASSQTGGYGYTF. CDR3 bases: TGCGCCAGCAGCCAAACAGGGGGCTATGGCTACACCTTC.